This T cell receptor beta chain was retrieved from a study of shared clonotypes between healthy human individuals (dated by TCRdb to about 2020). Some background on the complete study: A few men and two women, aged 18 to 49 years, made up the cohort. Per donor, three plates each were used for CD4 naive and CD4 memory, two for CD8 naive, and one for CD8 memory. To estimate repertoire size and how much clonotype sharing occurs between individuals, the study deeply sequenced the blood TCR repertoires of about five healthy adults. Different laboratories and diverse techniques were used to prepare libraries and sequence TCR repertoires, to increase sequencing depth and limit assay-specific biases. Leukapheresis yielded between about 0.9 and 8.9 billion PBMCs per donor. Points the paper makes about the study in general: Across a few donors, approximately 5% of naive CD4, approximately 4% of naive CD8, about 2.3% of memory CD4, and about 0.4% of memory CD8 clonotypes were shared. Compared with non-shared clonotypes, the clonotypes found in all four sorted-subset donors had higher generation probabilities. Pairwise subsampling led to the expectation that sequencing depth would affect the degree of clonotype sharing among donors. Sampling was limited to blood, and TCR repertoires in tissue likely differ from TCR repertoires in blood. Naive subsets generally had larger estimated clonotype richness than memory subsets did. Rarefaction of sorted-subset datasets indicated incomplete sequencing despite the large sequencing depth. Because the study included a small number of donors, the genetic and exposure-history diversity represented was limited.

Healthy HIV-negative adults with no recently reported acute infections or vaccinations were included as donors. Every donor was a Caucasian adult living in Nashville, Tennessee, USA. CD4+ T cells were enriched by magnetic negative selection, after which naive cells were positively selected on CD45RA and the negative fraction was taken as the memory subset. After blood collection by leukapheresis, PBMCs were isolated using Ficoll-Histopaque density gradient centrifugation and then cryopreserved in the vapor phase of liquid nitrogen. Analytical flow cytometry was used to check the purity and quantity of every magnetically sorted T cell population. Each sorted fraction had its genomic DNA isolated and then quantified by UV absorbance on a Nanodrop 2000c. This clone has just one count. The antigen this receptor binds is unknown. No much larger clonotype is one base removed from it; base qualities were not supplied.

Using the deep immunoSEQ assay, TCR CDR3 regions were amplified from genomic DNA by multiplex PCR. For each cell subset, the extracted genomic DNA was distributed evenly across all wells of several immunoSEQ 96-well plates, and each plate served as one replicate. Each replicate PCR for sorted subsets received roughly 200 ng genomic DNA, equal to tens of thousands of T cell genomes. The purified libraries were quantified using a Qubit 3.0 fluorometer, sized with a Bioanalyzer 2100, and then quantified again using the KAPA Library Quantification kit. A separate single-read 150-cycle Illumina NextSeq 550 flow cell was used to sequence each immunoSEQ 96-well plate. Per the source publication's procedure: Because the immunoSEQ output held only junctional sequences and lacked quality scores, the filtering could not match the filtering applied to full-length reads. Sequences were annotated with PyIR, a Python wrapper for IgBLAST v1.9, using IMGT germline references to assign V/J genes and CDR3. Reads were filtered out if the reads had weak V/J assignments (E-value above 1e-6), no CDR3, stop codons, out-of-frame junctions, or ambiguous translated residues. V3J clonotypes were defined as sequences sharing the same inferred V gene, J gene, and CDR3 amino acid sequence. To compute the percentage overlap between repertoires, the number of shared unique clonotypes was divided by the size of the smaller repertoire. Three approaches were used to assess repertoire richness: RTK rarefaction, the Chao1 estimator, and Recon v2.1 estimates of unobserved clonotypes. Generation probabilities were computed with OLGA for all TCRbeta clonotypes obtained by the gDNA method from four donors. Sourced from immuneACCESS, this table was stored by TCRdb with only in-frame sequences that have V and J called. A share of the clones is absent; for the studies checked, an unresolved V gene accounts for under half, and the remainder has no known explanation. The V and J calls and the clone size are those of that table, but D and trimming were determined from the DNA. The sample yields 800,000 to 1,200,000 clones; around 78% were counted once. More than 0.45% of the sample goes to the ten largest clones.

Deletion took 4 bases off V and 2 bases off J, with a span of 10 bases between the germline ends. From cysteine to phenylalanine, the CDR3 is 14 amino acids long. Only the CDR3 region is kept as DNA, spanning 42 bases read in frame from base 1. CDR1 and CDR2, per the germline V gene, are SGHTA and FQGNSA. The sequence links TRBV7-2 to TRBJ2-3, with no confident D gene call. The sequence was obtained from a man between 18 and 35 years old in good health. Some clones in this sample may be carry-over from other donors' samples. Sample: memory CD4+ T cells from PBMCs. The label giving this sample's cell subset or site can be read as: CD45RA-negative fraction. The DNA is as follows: TGTGCCAGCAGCTATACCCGTGACACAGATACGCAGTATTTT. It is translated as CASSYTRDTDTQYF.